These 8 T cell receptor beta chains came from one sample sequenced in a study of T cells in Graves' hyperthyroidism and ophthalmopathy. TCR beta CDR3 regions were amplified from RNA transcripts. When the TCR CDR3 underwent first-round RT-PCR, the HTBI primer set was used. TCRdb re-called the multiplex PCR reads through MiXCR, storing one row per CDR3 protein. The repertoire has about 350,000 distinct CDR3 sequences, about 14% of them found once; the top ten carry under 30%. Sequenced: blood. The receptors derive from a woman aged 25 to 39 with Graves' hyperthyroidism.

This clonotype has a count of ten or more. The chain's CDR3 is CASRRGPSNQPQHF. CDR3 nucleotide sequence: TGTGCTAGTAGGAGGGGACCGAGCAATCAGCCCCAGCATTTT. The chain links TRBV12-5 to TRBJ1-5, with TRBD1 as a possible D gene (5 bases). V was pared by 8 bases and J by 1 base, with 12 bases between. In germline, CDR1 is LGHNT, CDR2 FRNRAP. The CDR3 is made up of 14 amino acids.

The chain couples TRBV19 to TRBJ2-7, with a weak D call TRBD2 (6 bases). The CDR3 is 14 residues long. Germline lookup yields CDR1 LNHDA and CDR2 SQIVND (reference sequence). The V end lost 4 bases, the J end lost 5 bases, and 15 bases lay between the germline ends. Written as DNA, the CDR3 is TGTGCCAGTAGTAAGTACTTTGGAGGGGACGAGCAGTACTTC. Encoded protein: CASSKYFGGDEQYF.

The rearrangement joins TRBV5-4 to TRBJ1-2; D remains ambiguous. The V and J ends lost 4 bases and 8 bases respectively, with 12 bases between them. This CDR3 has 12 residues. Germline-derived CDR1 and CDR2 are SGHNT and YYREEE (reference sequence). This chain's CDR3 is CASSPPVGGYTF. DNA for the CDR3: TGTGCCAGCAGCCCTCCGGTGGGGGGCTACACCTTC. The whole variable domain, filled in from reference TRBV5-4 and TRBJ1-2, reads ETGVTQSPTHLIKTRGQQVTLRCSSQSGHNTVSWYQQALGQGPQFIFQYYREEENGRGNFPPRFSGLQFPNYSSELNVNALELDDSALYLCASSPPVGGYTFGSGTRLTVV.

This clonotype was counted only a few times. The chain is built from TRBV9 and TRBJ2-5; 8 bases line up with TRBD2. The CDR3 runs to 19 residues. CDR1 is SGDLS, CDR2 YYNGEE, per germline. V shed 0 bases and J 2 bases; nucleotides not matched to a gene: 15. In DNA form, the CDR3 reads TGTGCCAGCAGCGTAGGTAGCGGGATGGGCTTGACGACGCAAGAGACCCAGTACTTC. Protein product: CASSVGSGMGLTTQETQYF.

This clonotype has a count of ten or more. As DNA, the CDR3 is TGTGCCAGCAGTTACTCGGAGCTAGCCCCCGAGCAGTACTTC. It translates to CASSYSELAPEQYF. The V gene is TRBV6-2 or TRBV6-3, the J gene TRBJ2-7; D is possibly TRBD2 (5 bases). The CDR3 contains 14 residues. Looked up from germline, CDR1 is MNHEY and CDR2 is SVGEGT. Deletions cut 0 bases from V and 6 bases from J, with 12 bases between.

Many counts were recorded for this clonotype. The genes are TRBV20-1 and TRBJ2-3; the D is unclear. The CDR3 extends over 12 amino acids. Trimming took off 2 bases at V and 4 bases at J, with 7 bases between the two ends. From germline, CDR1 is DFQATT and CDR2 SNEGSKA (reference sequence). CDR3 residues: CSARFLADTQYF. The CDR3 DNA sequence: TGCAGTGCTAGATTCCTAGCAGATACGCAGTATTTT.

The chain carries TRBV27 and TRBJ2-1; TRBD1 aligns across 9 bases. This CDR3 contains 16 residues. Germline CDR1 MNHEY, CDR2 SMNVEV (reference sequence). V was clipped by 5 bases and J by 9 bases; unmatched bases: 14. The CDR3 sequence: CASSRETGGQRGEQFF. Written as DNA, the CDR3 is TGTGCCAGCAGTCGAGAGACAGGGGGTCAGAGGGGTGAGCAGTTCTTC.

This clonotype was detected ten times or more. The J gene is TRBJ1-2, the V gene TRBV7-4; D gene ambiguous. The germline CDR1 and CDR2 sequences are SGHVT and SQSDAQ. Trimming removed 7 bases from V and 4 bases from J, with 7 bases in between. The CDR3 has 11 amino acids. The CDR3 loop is CASTFPYGYTF. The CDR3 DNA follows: TGTGCCAGCACCTTCCCCTATGGCTACACCTTC.